The clone carrying this T cell receptor (beta chain) was observed a single time. Its antigen is as yet unknown. This sample was included in a study of OX40 agonist ivuxolimab in advanced cancers. Findings of the study overall: Part of the nonresponder group also had normalized T-cell clonal expansion that was low.

TCRdb's table, derived via immunoSEQ multiplex PCR, lists solely in-frame clones and lacks some. Here the sample spans fewer than 100,000 clones, more than 80% being singletons. The sample here was CD4+ or CD8+ T cells sorted from blood, taken in a trial of the OX40 agonist ivuxolimab. The clonotype comes from an adult with an advanced solid tumor such as melanoma, head and neck, liver or kidney cancer.

Here the CDR3 DNA reads TGCAGCGTCGGAAAGACAGGGGGTGATACGCAGTATTTT. It specifies CSVGKTGGDTQYF. V gene TRBV29-1 combines with J gene TRBJ2-3; 9 nucleotides agree with TRBD1. The J segment lost 6 bases and the V segment lost 6 bases, leaving 7 bases of the junction unmatched. CDR3 length: 13 amino acids. In germline, CDR1 is SQVTM, CDR2 ANQGSEA.